This T cell receptor (beta chain) is drawn from a study of blood T cell repertoires in COVID-19. Study-level background: Acute and convalescent COVID-19 specimens originated in the United States, Italy and Spain.

While infection was still active, Seattle patients were enrolled and then followed longitudinally. Germline CDR1 reads SNHLY; CDR2 reads FYNNEI. The CDR3 contains 15 residues. V shed 7 bases, J shed 6 bases, and the junction held 8 bases outside the gene matches. Authors' processing steps: Reference gene primer amplification gave estimated nucleated cell counts. TCRdb's copy holds only in-frame clones and misses some; the assay was immunoSEQ multiplex PCR. Clone size and V and J calls were adopted from that table, with D and trimming inferred from the DNA. The sample has roughly 99,000 clones; about 91% are singletons.

The sequence came from a man aged 50 or older with COVID-19, enrolled during active disease. The specimen sequenced was peripheral blood. The genes are TRBV2 and TRBJ2-2, with 10 positions matching TRBD2. This CDR3 is CASTGGTSVSGELFF. CDR3 coding DNA: TGTGCCAGCACCGGGGGGACTAGCGTGTCCGGGGAGCTGTTTTTT. The variable domain in full, with the rest retrieved from reference TRBV2 and TRBJ2-2, is EPEVTQTPSHQVTQMGQEVILRCVPISNHLYFYWYRQILGQKVEFLVSFYNNEISEKSEIFDDQFSVERPDGSNFTLKIRSTKLEDSAMYFCASTGGTSVSGELFFGEGSRLTVL.